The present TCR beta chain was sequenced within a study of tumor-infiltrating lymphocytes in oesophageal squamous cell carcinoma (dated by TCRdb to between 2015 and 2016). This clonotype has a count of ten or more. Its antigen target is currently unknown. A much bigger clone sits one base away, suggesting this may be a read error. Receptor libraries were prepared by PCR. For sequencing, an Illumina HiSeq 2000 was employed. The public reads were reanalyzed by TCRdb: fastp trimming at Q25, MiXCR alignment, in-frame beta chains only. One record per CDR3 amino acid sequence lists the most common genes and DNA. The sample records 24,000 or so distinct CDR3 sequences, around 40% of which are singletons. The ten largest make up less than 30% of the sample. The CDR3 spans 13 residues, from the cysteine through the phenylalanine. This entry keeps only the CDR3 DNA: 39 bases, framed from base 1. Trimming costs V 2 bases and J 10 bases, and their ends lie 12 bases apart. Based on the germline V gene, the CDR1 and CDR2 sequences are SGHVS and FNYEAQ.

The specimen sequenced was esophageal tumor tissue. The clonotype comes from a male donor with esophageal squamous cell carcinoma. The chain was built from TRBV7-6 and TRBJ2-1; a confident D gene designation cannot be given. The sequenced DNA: TGTGCCAGCAGCTTAAACCGAGCCTACGAGCAGTTCTTC. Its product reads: CASSLNRAYEQFF.